This is a list of T cell receptor beta chains from one sample in a study of blood T cells in healthy people across ages. TCRdb re-called the 5' RACE reads with MiXCR, one entry per CDR3 protein. The sample shows hundreds of thousands of distinct CDR3 sequences, over 40% of them seen only once. Sequenced: blood. These receptors were taken from a woman of 80 years or more in good health. Both conserved end residues are part of each CDR3. D genes are given only for firm matches. Part of the rows lack a size; the others show once, few, many or a class for expanded clones.

TRBV7-2	TRBJ2-3	.	.	CASSLQASLGDTQYF	TGTGCCAGCAGCTTACAGGCTAGTCTGGGAGATACGCAGTATTTT
TRBV29-1	TRBJ2-1	.	TRBD2	CSAPSGTYNEQFF	TGCAGCGCCCCTAGCGGAACCTACAATGAGCAGTTCTTC
TRBV12-3/TRBV12-4	TRBJ2-3	few	.	CASSVGGGEDTQYF	TGTGCCAGCAGTGTAGGGGGAGGGGAGGATACGCAGTATTTT
TRBV7-2	TRBJ1-1	.	TRBD1	CASRPGQGWPEAFF	TGTGCCAGCAGACCGGGACAGGGGTGGCCTGAAGCTTTCTTT
TRBV20-1	TRBJ2-3	many	.	CSASWAGSTDTQYF	TGCAGTGCTAGTTGGGCAGGGAGCACAGATACGCAGTATTTT
TRBV12-3/TRBV12-4	TRBJ2-6	few	.	CASSLDLLDSGANVLTF	TGTGCCAGCAGTTTAGACCTTCTAGACTCTGGGGCCAACGTCCTGACTTTC
TRBV28	TRBJ1-3	.	TRBD1	CASSFQGGSGNTIYF	TGTGCCAGCAGTTTTCAGGGGGGCTCTGGAAACACCATATATTTT
TRBV7-3	TRBJ2-7	many	TRBD2	CASSLDGHLAGITYEQYF	TGTGCCAGCAGCTTAGACGGCCATCTAGCGGGCATTACCTACGAGCAGTACTTC
TRBV12-3/TRBV12-4	TRBJ2-7	.	TRBD2	CASSFLAGVASEQYF	TGTGCCAGCAGTTTCCTAGCGGGAGTAGCCAGCGAGCAGTACTTC
TRBV6-5	TRBJ1-4	.	.	CASRRADEKLFF	TGTGCCAGCAGGAGGGCGGATGAAAAACTGTTTTTT
TRBV12-3/TRBV12-4	TRBJ2-1	few	.	CASSLGGGKQFF	TGTGCCAGCAGTTTAGGGGGAGGTAAACAGTTCTTC
TRBV7-9	TRBJ1-1	.	TRBD1	CASSLWGQGRNTEAFF	TGTGCCAGCAGCCTTTGGGGACAGGGTAGGAACACTGAAGCTTTCTTT
TRBV7-2	TRBJ2-5	.	.	CASSSGPVQETQYF	TGTGCCAGCAGCTCCGGACCGGTCCAAGAGACCCAGTACTTC
TRBV24-1	TRBJ2-3	.	TRBD2	CATSDPSGLAGGTDTQYF	TGTGCCACCAGTGACCCCTCGGGACTAGCGGGAGGAACAGATACGCAGTATTTT
TRBV12-3/TRBV12-4	TRBJ2-3	.	TRBD2	CASSLALASGVHRVGTDVQYF	TGTGCCAGCAGTTTAGCGCTGGCTAGCGGGGTTCACAGAGTGGGCACAGATGTGCAATATTTT
TRBV7-9	TRBJ1-2	.	TRBD1	CASSLGQGRRYGYTF	TGTGCCAGCAGCCTCGGACAGGGTCGTCGGTATGGCTACACCTTC
TRBV5-1	TRBJ1-4	.	.	CASSLRGGSGEKLFF	TGCGCCAGCAGCTTGAGGGGGGGCAGTGGGGAAAAACTGTTTTTT
TRBV6-2/TRBV6-3	TRBJ2-5	.	TRBD2	CASRTPGTSKETQYF	TGTGCCAGCAGAACGCCAGGGACTAGCAAAGAGACCCAGTACTTC
TRBV2	TRBJ2-2	few	.	CASSGPGELFF	TGTGCCAGCAGTGGTCCCGGGGAGCTGTTTTTT
TRBV6-5	TRBJ2-7	.	.	CASSSTPGTSEQYF	TGTGCCAGCAGTTCAACCCCAGGGACATCCGAGCAGTACTTC
TRBV20-1	TRBJ2-1	few	.	CSVSRNEQFF	TGCAGCGTATCTCGTAATGAGCAGTTCTTC
TRBV12-3/TRBV12-4	TRBJ2-5	.	TRBD1	CASSLVWSRTGGVGTQYF	TGTGCCAGCAGTTTAGTATGGTCAAGGACAGGGGGCGTGGGGACCCAGTACTTC
TRBV4-1	TRBJ2-1	.	TRBD2	CASSPSMQREVNEQFF	TGCGCCAGCAGCCCGTCGATGCAGCGGGAGGTTAATGAGCAGTTCTTC
TRBV2	TRBJ1-1	.	.	CAGCGQPNTEAFF	TGTGCCGGCTGTGGACAGCCGAACACTGAAGCTTTCTTT
TRBV5-1	TRBJ2-7	many	.	CASTSGPARSSYEQYF	TGCGCCAGCACCTCCGGTCCGGCCAGAAGCTCCTACGAGCAGTACTTC
TRBV6-2/TRBV6-3	TRBJ2-3	.	.	CASSYSETSTDTQYF	TGTGCCAGCAGTTACAGTGAGACTAGCACAGATACGCAGTATTTT
TRBV28	TRBJ2-7	many	.	CASTGFYEQYF	TGTGCCAGTACAGGGTTCTACGAGCAGTACTTC
TRBV5-1	TRBJ1-2	.	.	CASSPDGNLGYTF	TGCGCCAGCAGCCCGGACGGGAACTTGGGCTACACCTTC
TRBV29-1	TRBJ2-6	many	TRBD1	CSARQGSSGANVLTF	TGCAGTGCTAGACAGGGAAGCTCTGGGGCCAACGTCCTGACTTTC
TRBV29-1	TRBJ2-4	once	.	CSVRDLNIQYF	TGCAGCGTACGGGACTTAAACATTCAGTACTTC
TRBV7-9	TRBJ1-6	.	.	CASSLQDSPLHF	TGTGCCAGCAGCCTTCAGGATTCACCCCTCCACTTT
TRBV15	TRBJ2-6	.	TRBD1	CATSRRGPGANVLTF	TGTGCCACCAGCAGAAGGGGGCCCGGGGCCAACGTCCTGACTTTC
TRBV10-3	TRBJ2-7	once	TRBD1	CAISTGTGPYEQYF	TGTGCCATCAGTACGGGGACAGGCCCCTACGAGCAGTACTTC